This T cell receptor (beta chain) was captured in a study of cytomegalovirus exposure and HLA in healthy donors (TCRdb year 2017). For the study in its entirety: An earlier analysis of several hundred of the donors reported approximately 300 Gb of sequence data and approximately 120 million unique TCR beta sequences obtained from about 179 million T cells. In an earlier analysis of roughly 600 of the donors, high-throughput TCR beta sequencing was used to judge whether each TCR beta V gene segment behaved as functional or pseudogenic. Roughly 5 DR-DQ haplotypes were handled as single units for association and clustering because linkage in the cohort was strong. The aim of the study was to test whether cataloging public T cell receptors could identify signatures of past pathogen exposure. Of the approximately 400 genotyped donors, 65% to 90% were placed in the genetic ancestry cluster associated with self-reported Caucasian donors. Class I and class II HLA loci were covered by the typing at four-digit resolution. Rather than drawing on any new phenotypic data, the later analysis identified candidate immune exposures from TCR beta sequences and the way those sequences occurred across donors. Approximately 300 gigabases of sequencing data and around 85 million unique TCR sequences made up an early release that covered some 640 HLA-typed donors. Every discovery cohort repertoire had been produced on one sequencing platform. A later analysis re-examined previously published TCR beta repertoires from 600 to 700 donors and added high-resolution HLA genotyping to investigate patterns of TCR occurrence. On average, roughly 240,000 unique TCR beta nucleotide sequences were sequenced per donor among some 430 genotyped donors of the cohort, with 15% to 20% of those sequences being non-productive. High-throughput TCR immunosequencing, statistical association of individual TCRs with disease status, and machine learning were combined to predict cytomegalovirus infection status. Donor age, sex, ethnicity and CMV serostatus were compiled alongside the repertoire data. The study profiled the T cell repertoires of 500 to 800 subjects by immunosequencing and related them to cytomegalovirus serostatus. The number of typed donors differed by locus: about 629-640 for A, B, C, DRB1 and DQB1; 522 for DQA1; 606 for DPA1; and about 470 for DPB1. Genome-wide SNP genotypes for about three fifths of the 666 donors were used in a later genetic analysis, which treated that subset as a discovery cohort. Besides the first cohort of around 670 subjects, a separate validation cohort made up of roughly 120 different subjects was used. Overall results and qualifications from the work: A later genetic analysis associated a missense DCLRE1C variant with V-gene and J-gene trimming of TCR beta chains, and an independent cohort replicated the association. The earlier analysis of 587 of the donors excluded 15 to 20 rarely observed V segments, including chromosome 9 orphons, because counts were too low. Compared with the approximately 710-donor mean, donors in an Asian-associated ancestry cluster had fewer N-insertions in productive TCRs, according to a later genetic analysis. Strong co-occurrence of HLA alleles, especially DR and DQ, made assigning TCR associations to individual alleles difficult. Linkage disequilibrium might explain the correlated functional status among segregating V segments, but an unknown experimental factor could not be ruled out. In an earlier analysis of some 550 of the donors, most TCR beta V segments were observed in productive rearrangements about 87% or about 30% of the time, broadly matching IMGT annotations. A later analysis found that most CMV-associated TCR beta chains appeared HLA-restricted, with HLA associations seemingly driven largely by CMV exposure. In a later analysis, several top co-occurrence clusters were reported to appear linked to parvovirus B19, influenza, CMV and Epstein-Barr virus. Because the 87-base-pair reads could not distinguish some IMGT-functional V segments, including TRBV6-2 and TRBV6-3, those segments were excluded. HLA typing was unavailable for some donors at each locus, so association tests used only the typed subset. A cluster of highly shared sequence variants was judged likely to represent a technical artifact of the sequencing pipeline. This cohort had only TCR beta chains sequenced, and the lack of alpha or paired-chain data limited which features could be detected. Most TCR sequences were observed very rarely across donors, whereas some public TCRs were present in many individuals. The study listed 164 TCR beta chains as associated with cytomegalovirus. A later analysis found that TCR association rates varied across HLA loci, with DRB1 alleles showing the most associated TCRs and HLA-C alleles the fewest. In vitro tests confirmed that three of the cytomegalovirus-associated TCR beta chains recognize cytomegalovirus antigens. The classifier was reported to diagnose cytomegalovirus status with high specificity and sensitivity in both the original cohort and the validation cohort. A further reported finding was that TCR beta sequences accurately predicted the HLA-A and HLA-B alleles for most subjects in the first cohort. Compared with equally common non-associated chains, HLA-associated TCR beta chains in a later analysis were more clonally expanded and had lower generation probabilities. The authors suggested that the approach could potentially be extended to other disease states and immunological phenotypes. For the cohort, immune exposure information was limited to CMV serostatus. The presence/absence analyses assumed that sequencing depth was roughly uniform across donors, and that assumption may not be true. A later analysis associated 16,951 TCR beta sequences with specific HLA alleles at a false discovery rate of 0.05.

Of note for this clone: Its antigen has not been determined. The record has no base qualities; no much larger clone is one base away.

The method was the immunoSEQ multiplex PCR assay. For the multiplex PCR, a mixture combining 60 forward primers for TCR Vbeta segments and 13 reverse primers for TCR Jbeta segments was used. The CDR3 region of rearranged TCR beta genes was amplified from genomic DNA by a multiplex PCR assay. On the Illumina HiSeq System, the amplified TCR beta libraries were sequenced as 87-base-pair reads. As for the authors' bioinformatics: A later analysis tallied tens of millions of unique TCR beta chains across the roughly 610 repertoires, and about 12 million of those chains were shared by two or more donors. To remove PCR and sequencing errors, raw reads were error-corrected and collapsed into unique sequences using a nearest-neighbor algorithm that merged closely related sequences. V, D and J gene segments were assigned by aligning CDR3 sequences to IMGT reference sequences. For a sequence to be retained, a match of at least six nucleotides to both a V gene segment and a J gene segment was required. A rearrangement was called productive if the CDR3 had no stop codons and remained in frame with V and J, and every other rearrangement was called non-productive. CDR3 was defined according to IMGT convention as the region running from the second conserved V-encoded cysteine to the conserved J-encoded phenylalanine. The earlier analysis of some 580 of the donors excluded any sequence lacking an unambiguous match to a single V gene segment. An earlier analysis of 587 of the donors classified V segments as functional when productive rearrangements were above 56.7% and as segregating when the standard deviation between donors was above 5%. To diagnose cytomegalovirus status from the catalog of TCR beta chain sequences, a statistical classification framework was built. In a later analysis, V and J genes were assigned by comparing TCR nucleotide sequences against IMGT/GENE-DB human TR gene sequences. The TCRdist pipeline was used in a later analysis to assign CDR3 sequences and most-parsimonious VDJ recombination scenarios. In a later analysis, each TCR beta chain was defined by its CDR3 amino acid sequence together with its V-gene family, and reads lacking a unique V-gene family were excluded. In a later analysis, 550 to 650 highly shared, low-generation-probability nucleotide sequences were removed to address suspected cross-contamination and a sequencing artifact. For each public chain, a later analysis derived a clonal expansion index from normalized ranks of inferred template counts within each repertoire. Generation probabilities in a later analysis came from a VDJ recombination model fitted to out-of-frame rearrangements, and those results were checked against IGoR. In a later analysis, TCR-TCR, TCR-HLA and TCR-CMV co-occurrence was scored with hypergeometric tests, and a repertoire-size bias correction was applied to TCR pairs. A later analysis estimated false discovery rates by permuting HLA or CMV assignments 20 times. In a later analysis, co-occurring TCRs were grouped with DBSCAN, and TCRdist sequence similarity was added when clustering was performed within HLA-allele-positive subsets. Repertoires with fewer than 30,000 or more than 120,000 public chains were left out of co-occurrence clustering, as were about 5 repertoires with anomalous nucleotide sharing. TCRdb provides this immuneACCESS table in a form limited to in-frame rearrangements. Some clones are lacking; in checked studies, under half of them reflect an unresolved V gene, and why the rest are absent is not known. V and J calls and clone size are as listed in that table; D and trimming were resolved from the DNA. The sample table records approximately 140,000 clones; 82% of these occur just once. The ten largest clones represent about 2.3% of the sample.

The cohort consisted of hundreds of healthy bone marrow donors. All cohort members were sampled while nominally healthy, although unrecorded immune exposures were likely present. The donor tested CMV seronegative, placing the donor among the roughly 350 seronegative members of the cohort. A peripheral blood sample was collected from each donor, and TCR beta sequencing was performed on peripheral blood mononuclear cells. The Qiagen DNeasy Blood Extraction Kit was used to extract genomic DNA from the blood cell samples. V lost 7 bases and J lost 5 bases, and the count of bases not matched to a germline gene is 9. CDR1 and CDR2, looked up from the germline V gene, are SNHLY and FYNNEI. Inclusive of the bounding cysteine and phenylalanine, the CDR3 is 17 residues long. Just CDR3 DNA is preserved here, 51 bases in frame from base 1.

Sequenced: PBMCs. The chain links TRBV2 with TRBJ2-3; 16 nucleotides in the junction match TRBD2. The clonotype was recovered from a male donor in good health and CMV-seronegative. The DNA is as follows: TGTGCCAGCACCCCCGGGACTAGCGGGAGGGCCTTAGATACGCAGTATTTT. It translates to CASTPGTSGRALDTQYF.